This TCR beta chain was recovered during a study of blood T cell repertoires in COVID-19. Study at large: PBMCs, B-cell-depleted T cells, or T cells provided the cDNA or gDNA that made up the material.

CDR3 length equals 13 residues. Germline-derived CDR1 and CDR2 are MNHNS and SASEGT. Concerning this clone itself: The germline gene is not matched at one end of the junction; a read error may be the cause.

Authors' analysis steps: Counts of nucleated cells, estimated from reference gene primer amplification, were obtained. This table comes from immunoSEQ multiplex PCR, and its TCRdb copy is limited to in-frame clones, with some not included. V, J and clone size reflect that table, while D and trimming were determined from the DNA. The sample has 110,000 or so clones, about four fifths seen once. The receptor's source is a woman at least 80 years old with acute or convalescent COVID-19. Sequencing was carried out using peripheral blood. V and J are TRBV6-1 and TRBJ2-1; 10 nucleotides align to TRBD2. CDR3 loop: CASSSPETSGLIF. DNA of the CDR3: TGTGCCAGCAGTTCGCCCGAGACTAGCGGGCTAATCTTC.